The present T cell receptor (beta chain) was sequenced within a study of chemoradiotherapy in HPV16-positive cancers. Findings and limits, study-wide: Candidate HPV-specific clones and E7-related TCR motifs grew in tumor during treatment. Functional assays defining HPV-specific T cells used only a couple of HPV16-positive patients.

About this clone: The antigen remains undetermined.

Profiling relied on immunoSEQ multiplex PCR, and the TCRdb table lists in-frame clones only, not all of them. The table has about 8,900 clones, roughly nine tenths seen once. From germline, CDR1 is SGHRS and CDR2 YFSETQ. The length of the CDR3 is 15 residues. V dropped 1 base and J dropped 0 bases, with 7 bases sitting between them. The receptor was derived from a human donor with HPV-associated anogenital cancer. This chain connects TRBV5-1 to TRBJ2-2, with a possible D match to TRBD2 (6 bases). The specimen was blood, collected from a patient who underwent chemoradiotherapy. CDR3 coding DNA: TGCGCCAGCAGCTTGACGGGGGCGAACACCGGGGAGCTGTTTTTT. Its protein is CASSLTGANTGELFF.